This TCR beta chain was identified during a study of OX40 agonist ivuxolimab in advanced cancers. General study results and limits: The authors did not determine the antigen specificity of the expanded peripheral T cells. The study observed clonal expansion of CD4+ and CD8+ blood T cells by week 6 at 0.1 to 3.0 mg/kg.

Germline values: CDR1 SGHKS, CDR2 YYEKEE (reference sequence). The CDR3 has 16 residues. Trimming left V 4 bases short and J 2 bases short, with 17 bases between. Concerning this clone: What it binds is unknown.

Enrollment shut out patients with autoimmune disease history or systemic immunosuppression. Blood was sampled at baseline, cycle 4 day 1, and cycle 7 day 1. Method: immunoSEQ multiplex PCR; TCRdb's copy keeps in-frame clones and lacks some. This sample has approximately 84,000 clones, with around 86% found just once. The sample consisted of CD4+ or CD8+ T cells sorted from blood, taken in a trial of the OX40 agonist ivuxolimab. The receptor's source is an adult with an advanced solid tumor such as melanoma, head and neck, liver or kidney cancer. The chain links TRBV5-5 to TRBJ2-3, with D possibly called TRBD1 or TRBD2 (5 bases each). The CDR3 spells CASSTGTFANTDTQYF. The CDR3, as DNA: TGTGCCAGCAGCACGGGGACCTTCGCAAACACAGATACGCAGTATTTT. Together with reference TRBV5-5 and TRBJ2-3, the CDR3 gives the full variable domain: DAGVTQSPTHLIKTRGQQVTLRCSPISGHKSVSWYQQVLGQGPQFIFQYYEKEERGRGNFPDRFSARQFPNYSSELNVNALLLGDSALYLCASSTGTFANTDTQYFGPGTRLTVL.